A selection of T cell receptor beta chains follows, all from one sample in a study of blood T cell repertoires in COVID-19. Clones were sequenced by immunoSEQ multiplex PCR, and TCRdb holds only the in-frame ones, with some missing. The sample has about 100,000 clones; 85% to 90% are singletons. The sample was peripheral blood. The receptors shown here come from a human donor in a cohort sampled during active COVID-19. The CDR3 runs from the conserved cysteine through the conserved F or W. D genes are given only for firm matches. Only some rows state a clone size, as once, few, many or a class for expanded clones.

. TRBJ1-2 . TRBV28 TGTGCCAGCAGTTTAGCAGACTATGGCTACACCTTC CASSLADYGYTF
. TRBJ1-3 . TRBV5-1 TGCGCCAGCAGCTCGGAGACCGGAAACACCATATATTTT CASSSETGNTIYF
TRBD1 TRBJ1-6 . TRBV28 TGTGCCAGCAGTTCTGGGACAGGGGGGAATTCACCCCTCCACTTT CASSSGTGGNSPLHF
TRBD1 TRBJ2-7 . TRBV7-9 TGTGCCAGCAGCTTAGCGTCAGGGGGTGGCTACGAGCAGTACTTC CASSLASGGGYEQYF
TRBD1 TRBJ1-3 . TRBV18 TGTGCCAGCTCACCATCAGGGGGCTCTGGAAACACCATATATTTT CASSPSGGSGNTIYF
. TRBJ2-4 . TRBV27 TGTGCCAGCAGTTTCCAGGGGATGGCCAAAAACATTCAGTACTTC CASSFQGMAKNIQYF
. TRBJ1-5 . TRBV4-1 TGCGCCAGCAGCCAAGGAGTGGATCAGCCCCAGCATTTT CASSQGVDQPQHF
TRBD2 TRBJ2-3 few TRBV4-2 TGTGCCAGCAGCCAAGCCCAAACGGGAGGGCCAAGCACAGATACGCAGTATTTT CASSQAQTGGPSTDTQYF
. TRBJ2-7 . TRBV6-5 TGTGCCAGCAGACAGGGCACGGCCTACGAGCAGTACTTC CASRQGTAYEQYF
. TRBJ1-6 . TRBV5-1 TGCGCCAGCAGTCGGGACTATAATTCACCCCTCCACTTT CASSRDYNSPLHF
TRBD1 TRBJ2-7 few TRBV2 TGTGCCAGCAGGCGGGACAGGGACTACGAGCAGTACTTC CASRRDRDYEQYF
. TRBJ1-2 . TRBV19 TGTGCCAGTAGTACGCAGGGTATTGGTAGCTATGGCTACACCTTC CASSTQGIGSYGYTF
. TRBJ2-4 . TRBV7-9 TGTGCCAGCAGCTTAGATAGTGAGGGCAACATTCAGTACTTC CASSLDSEGNIQYF
. TRBJ2-7 . TRBV5-1 TGCGCCAGCAGCTTGGCACAGGAGTACGAGCAGTACTTC CASSLAQEYEQYF
TRBD1 TRBJ2-1 once TRBV5-1 TGCGCCAGCAGCTTGGGACAGGGGGTCCCCTACAATGAGCAGTTCTTC CASSLGQGVPYNEQFF
. TRBJ1-1 . TRBV29-1 TGCAGTATATTGGGGGGTGGGACTGAAGCTTTCTTT CSILGGGTEAFF
TRBD2 TRBJ2-2 . TRBV6-2/TRBV6-3 TGTGCCAGCAGTGTAACCACTAGCGGGTGGAACACCGGGGAGCTGTTTTTT CASSVTTSGWNTGELFF
. TRBJ1-3 . TRBV25-1 TGTGCCAGCAGCCTGACGGGTGGAAACACCATATATTTT CASSLTGGNTIYF
. TRBJ2-3 . TRBV28 TGTGCCAGCAGCCGTGTTGATACGCAGTATTTT CASSRVDTQYF
TRBD2 TRBJ2-7 . TRBV28 TGTGCCAGCAGTTCCTTAGGGGAGCGGGGGGCCTACGAGCAGTACTTC CASSSLGERGAYEQYF
. TRBJ2-2 . TRBV18 TGTGCCAGCTCATCCAAACTAACCGGGGAGCTGTTTTTT CASSSKLTGELFF
. TRBJ2-3 few TRBV6-5 TGTGCCAGCCGCAAGGGGGTTGGTACGCAGTATTTT CASRKGVGTQYF
. TRBJ2-5 . TRBV9 TGTGCCAGCAGCGTAATGGGGGGGGCGGAGACCCAGTACTTC CASSVMGGAETQYF
TRBD1 TRBJ2-1 . TRBV6-4 TGTGCCAGCAGTGACGGGGGACAGGGTAATATCTACAATGAGCAGTTCTTC CASSDGGQGNIYNEQFF
. TRBJ1-1 few TRBV6-1 TGTGCCAGCAGTGAATCGAGCATCACTGAAGCTTTCTTT CASSESSITEAFF
TRBD1 TRBJ1-1 . TRBV9 TGTGCCAGCAGCGTAGGGACAGGGGTGGACACTGAAGCTTTCTTT CASSVGTGVDTEAFF
. TRBJ1-2 . TRBV11-2 TGTGCCAGCAGCTTAGTACAGAGCGGAGCTGGTAACTATGGCTACACCTTC CASSLVQSGAGNYGYTF
TRBD2 TRBJ2-1 . TRBV4-1 TGCGCCAGCAACCAAGAGCCGCTGACTAGCGGGAGAGGGAATGAGCAGTTCTTC CASNQEPLTSGRGNEQFF
. TRBJ1-1 . TRBV7-2 TGTGCCAGCAGCTTGGCGGTGGACACTGAAGCTTTCTTT CASSLAVDTEAFF
TRBD2 TRBJ2-1 once TRBV19 TGTGCCAGTAGTTCACAATTCGGACTAGCGGGAAAGAATGAGCAGTTCTTC CASSSQFGLAGKNEQFF
. TRBJ2-3 . TRBV18 TGTGCCAGCTCCCCAAGGGGGGGACGCACAGATACGCAGTATTTT CASSPRGGRTDTQYF
. TRBJ2-5 . TRBV6-1 TGTGCCAGCAGTGAAGTGGGGCCAAGTAACCAAGAGACCCAGTACTTC CASSEVGPSNQETQYF
TRBD2 TRBJ2-7 . TRBV28 TGTGCCAGCAGTTCCCTAGCGGCAAGCTCCTACGAGCAGTACTTC CASSSLAASSYEQYF